The 16 T cell receptor beta chains given below trace back to one sample, sequenced in a study of cytomegalovirus exposure and HLA in healthy donors. Profiling relied on immunoSEQ multiplex PCR, and the TCRdb table lists in-frame clones only, not all of them. The table records 65,000 to 80,000 clones, 85% to 95% of them present only once. Sequences were obtained from PBMCs. These receptors were obtained from a young woman in good health and CMV-seronegative.

This rearrangement joins TRBV6-6 to TRBJ2-3, with 9 bases aligning to TRBD2. V shed 6 bases, J shed 1 base, and the junction held 5 bases outside the gene matches. This CDR3 has 15 residues. Germline-derived CDR1 and CDR2 are MNHNY and SVGAGI (reference sequence). CDR3 protein: CASRKRTSGTDTQYF. The CDR3 DNA is TGTGCCAGCAGAAAAAGGACTAGCGGCACAGATACGCAGTATTTT.

The chain joins TRBV19 to TRBJ2-7; 9 nucleotides line up with TRBD1. The J segment lost 4 bases and the V segment lost 1 base, leaving 5 bases of the junction unmatched. CDR1 is LNHDA and CDR2 is SQIVND in the germline V gene (reference sequence). CDR3 length equals 15 residues. CDR3 residues: CASSIVSGQGYEQYF. The CDR3 DNA sequence: TGTGCCAGTAGTATAGTTTCGGGACAGGGTTACGAGCAGTACTTC.

The chain has TRBV29-1 and TRBJ2-2; 9 bases agree with TRBD1. The length of the CDR3 is 13 residues. CDR1 is SQVTM, CDR2 ANQGSEA, per germline. The V gene end was trimmed by 5 bases and the J gene end by 6 bases; junction bases not matched to a gene: 4. The DNA for the CDR3 is TGCAGCGTTCGGGACAGGGAGGCCGGGGAGCTGTTTTTT. This encodes CSVRDREAGELFF.

The chain uses TRBV29-1 and TRBJ2-5; a possible D gene is TRBD1 (6 bases). Germline V lookup: CDR1 SQVTM, CDR2 ANQGSEA. This CDR3 spans 13 amino acids. V was trimmed by 4 bases and J by 5 bases, leaving 14 bases between them. The CDR3 loop reads CSVVLPGEETQYF. The CDR3 region has the DNA TGCAGCGTTGTACTTCCAGGGGAGGAGACCCAGTACTTC.

The rearrangement uses TRBV6-6 and TRBJ1-3; D gene ambiguous. Germline loops: CDR1 MNHNY, CDR2 SVGAGI (reference sequence). The CDR3 length is 15 residues. V was cut by 0 bases and J by 1 base, with 7 bases left in between. The CDR3 nucleotides are TGTGCCAGCAGTTACTCCTTAAATTCTGGAAACACCATATATTTT. Its translation: CASSYSLNSGNTIYF.

The chain uses TRBV10-2 and TRBJ1-4; weak D call: TRBD1 (5 bases). The CDR3 loop spans 15 amino acids. Germline assignment: CDR1 WSHSY and CDR2 SAAADI. V lost 3 bases, J lost 8 bases, and 16 bases lay in between. The CDR3 protein is CASSDSGREGEKLFF. In DNA form, the CDR3 reads TGCGCCAGCAGTGATAGCGGACGGGAGGGGGAAAAACTGTTTTTT.

The rearrangement links TRBV18 to TRBJ2-7; 9 nucleotides agree with TRBD2. V shed 2 bases, J shed 3 bases, and the junction held 14 bases outside the gene matches. This CDR3 has 18 residues. Germline V gene data show CDR1 as KGHSH and CDR2 as LQKENI. This chain's CDR3 is CASSPVFGGGLAFYEQYF. The DNA of the CDR3 is TGTGCCAGCTCACCAGTATTCGGCGGAGGACTAGCGTTCTACGAGCAGTACTTC.

The rearrangement uses TRBV10-2 and TRBJ1-6, with 8 positions matching TRBD1. The CDR3 is 14 amino acids. The junction had 0 bases not matched to a gene; V was cut back by 6 bases and J by 2 bases. Germline V CDR1 and CDR2: WSHSY, SAAADI. The CDR3, as DNA: TGCGCCAGCAGGGGACAGGCCTATAATTCACCCCTCCACTTT. It translates to CASRGQAYNSPLHF.

This chain connects TRBV10-3 to TRBJ2-7, with 8 bases aligning to TRBD2. The V segment lost 0 bases and the J segment 1 base; nucleotides outside the gene matches: 5. The germline V gene has CDR1 ENHRY and CDR2 SYGVKD. CDR3 length equals 16 residues. The CDR3 loop reads CAISESAGGLSYEQYF. CDR3 coding DNA: TGTGCCATCAGTGAGTCCGCGGGAGGATTATCCTACGAGCAGTACTTC.

This clone was counted once. V is TRBV30 and J is TRBJ2-1, with 16 bases that match TRBD2. Trimming cost V 0 bases and J 4 bases; bases outside gene matches: 6. Per the germline V gene, CDR1 is GTSNPN and CDR2 is SVGIG (reference sequence). The CDR3 runs to 18 residues. The CDR3 DNA is TGTGCCTGGAGTGTACTGGGACTAGCGGGAGGGGCATACAATGAGCAGTTCTTC. It yields the protein CAWSVLGLAGGAYNEQFF.

V usage is TRBV14 and J usage is TRBJ1-4; 10 bases line up with TRBD1. Germline V gene data show CDR1 as SGHDN and CDR2 as FVKESK. V shed 4 bases and J 0 bases; nucleotides not matched to a gene: 5. The CDR3 runs 17 residues. The CDR3 DNA is TGTGCCAGCAGCCCGTGGACAGGGGGACCAACTAATGAAAAACTGTTTTTT. It is translated as CASSPWTGGPTNEKLFF.

This chain uses TRBV6-1 with TRBJ2-7; D gene unclear. Trimming pared 5 bases from V and 7 bases from J, leaving 9 bases between. Germline-derived CDR1 and CDR2 are MNHNS and SASEGT. CDR3 length equals 11 residues. CDR3 coding DNA: TGTGCCAGCAGTCGTGCTAGGGAGCAGTACTTC. Protein sequence: CASSRAREQYF.

V usage is TRBV29-1 and J usage is TRBJ2-2; TRBD1 might be the D (6 bases). Looked up from germline, CDR1 is SQVTM and CDR2 is ANQGSEA. This CDR3 has 14 amino acids. The V gene lost 2 bases and the J gene lost 6 bases, with 13 bases spanning the gap. The CDR3 protein is CSVESGGIAGELFF. The CDR3 DNA reads as TGCAGCGTTGAATCTGGGGGCATAGCCGGGGAGCTGTTTTTT.

CDR3 in DNA: TGTGCCAGCAGTGACTCTAGGGGCGGCACAGATACGCAGTATTTT. Translation: CASSDSRGGTDTQYF. V gene TRBV6-4 combines with J gene TRBJ2-3, with a weak D call TRBD1 (5 bases). The germline CDR1 and CDR2 sequences are MRHNA and SNTAGT. The CDR3 spans 15 residues. V was cut by 0 bases and J by 1 base, with 8 bases left in between.

The chain employs TRBV7-9 and TRBJ2-7, with D possibly TRBD1 on 5 matching bases. Trimming pared 5 bases from V and 5 bases from J, leaving 10 bases between. The CDR3 loop spans 12 amino acids. The germline V gene has CDR1 SEHNR and CDR2 FQNEAQ (reference sequence). CDR3 nucleotides: TGTGCCAGCAGCCTAGGACACAACGAGCAGTACTTC. It codes for CASSLGHNEQYF.

The chain joins TRBV6-1 to TRBJ2-3; 10 bases fit TRBD2. CDR3 length: 15 amino acids. V was pared by 7 bases and J by 4 bases, with 8 bases of the junction left unmatched. Germline CDR1 reads MNHNS; CDR2 reads SASEGT. CDR3 amino acids: CASKPSGSRADTQYF. The CDR3 DNA reads TGTGCCAGCAAGCCTAGCGGGAGCCGCGCAGATACGCAGTATTTT.